The clone carrying this T cell receptor beta chain was counted only a few times. The antigen remains unidentified. These data come from a study of cytomegalovirus exposure and HLA in healthy donors. Notes on the study in general: In an earlier analysis, productive rearrangement rates for most beta V segments clustered near 87% or 30%.

The germline V and J ends were trimmed by 0 bases and 5 bases, with 8 bases remaining between them. Germline V gives CDR1 LNHNV, CDR2 YYDKDF (reference sequence). This CDR3 has 14 amino acids. PCR was performed using 60 Vbeta and 13 Jbeta primers. Generated by immunoSEQ multiplex PCR, the TCRdb table keeps only in-frame clones and is missing some. The sample holds 140,000 to 150,000 clones; less than 10% are singletons and the top ten take less than 2%. This sequence joins TRBV15 and TRBJ2-1; D gene unclear. The sequenced material came from PBMCs. This receptor was obtained from a male donor in good health and CMV-seronegative. The DNA of the CDR3 is TGTGCCACCAGCAGAGAGACTCTCGACAATGAGCAGTTCTTC. As protein: CATSRETLDNEQFF.